Detailed here is one TCR beta chain. Its specificity is not known. This sample is part of a study of beta chain features in type 1 diabetes. Study conclusions and caveats: Shorter templates might be favored by PCR, and equally so in patients and in controls. Type 1 diabetes patients showed fewer insertions and more deletions at VDJ junctions.

Trimming removed 5 bases at V and 7 bases at J, with 17 bases between. This CDR3 is built from 14 residues. The germline CDR1 and CDR2 sequences are SGHDN and FVKESK. Only one heparinised blood draw was taken per donor, and its volume averaged roughly 0.12 L. Populations isolated by sorting all had purity greater than 98%. The entirety of the isolated RNA underwent reverse transcription, so expressed TCRB transcripts were sequenced. Here immunoSEQ multiplex PCR was the method, and the copy in TCRdb shows in-frame clones only, minus some. Among 400,000 to 600,000 clones listed, approximately 30% were seen once.

Sequenced sample: naive CD4+ T cells from blood. The TCR was taken from a man aged 18 to 29 in good health. V and J are TRBV14 and TRBJ2-5; tentatively, D is TRBD1 (6 bases). The CDR3 reads CASSARQDSVTQYF. CDR3 bases: TGTGCCAGCAGCGCCCGACAGGACAGCGTGACCCAGTACTTC. The variable domain in full, with the rest retrieved from reference TRBV14 and TRBJ2-5, is EAGVTQFPSHSVIEKGQTVTLRCDPISGHDNLYWYRRVMGKEIKFLLHFVKESKQDESGMPNNRFLAERTGGTYSTLKVQPAELEDSGVYFCASSARQDSVTQYFGPGTRLLVL.